The 10 T cell receptor beta chains reported below all come from one sample, sequenced in a study of blood T cell repertoires in COVID-19 (dated by TCRdb to the early 2020s). Receptors were amplified or captured by the immunoSEQ multiplex PCR assay. Held by TCRdb, this immuneACCESS table contains in-frame sequences only and omits some clones. Under half of the omission traces to an unresolved V gene where checked; the cause of the rest is unknown. The sample includes roughly 63,000 clones, with 90% observed a single time. The top ten hold about 1.5% of the sample. Sequencing was done on a sample of peripheral blood. These receptors all come from a man in his 60s with acute or convalescent COVID-19.

This clone has only one observation. The rearrangement uses TRBV5-1 and TRBJ1-5, with 8 bases identical to TRBD1. CDR3 size: 14 residues. Per the germline V gene, CDR1 is SGHRS and CDR2 is YFSETQ. The trim removed 4 bases at V and 5 bases at J, leaving 5 bases unmatched. CDR3 nucleotide sequence: TGCGCCAGCAGCCCAGGGGGCGTCGATCAGCCCCAGCATTTT. This codes for CASSPGGVDQPQHF. The variable domain in full, completed from reference TRBV5-1 and TRBJ1-5, reads KAGVTQTPRYLIKTRGQQVTLSCSPISGHRSVSWYQQTPGQGLQFLFEYFSETQRNKGNFPGRFSGRQFSNSRSEMNVSTLELGDSALYLCASSPGGVDQPQHFGDGTRLSIL.

The genes are TRBV10-3 and TRBJ1-4; D gene unclear. The CDR3 sequence is 12 residues long. Germline CDR1 is ENHRY and CDR2 is SYGVKD. The V and J ends lost 1 base and 7 bases respectively, with 4 bases between them. The CDR3 sequence: CAISELSEKLFF. The CDR3 DNA sequence: TGTGCCATCAGTGAGTTGAGTGAAAAACTGTTTTTT.

This sequence joins TRBV28 and TRBJ2-1; 7 bases align to TRBD2. J was trimmed by 15 bases and V by 3 bases; bases with no gene match: 17. The CDR3 extends over 15 amino acids. The V gene's germline CDR1 is MDHEN and CDR2 SYDVKM. The CDR3 nucleotides read TGTGCCAGCAGTTTGGCGTTTTTGGTCGACGGGACTACGTTCTTC. Amino acids: CASSLAFLVDGTTFF. Full variable domain (remainder filled in from reference TRBV28 and TRBJ2-1): DVKVTQSSRYLVKRTGEKVFLECVQDMDHENMFWYRQDPGLGLRLIYFSYDVKMKEKGDIPEGYSVSREKKERFSLILESASTNQTSMYLCASSLAFLVDGTTFFGPGTRLTVL.

V and J are TRBV28 and TRBJ2-7, with 9 bases lining up with TRBD1. The CDR3 contains 16 residues. Per germline, CDR1 MDHEN and CDR2 SYDVKM. J was trimmed by 2 bases and V by 6 bases; bases with no gene match: 11. In nucleotides, the CDR3 is TGTGCCAGCAGCGGACAGGGGAGGTGGGTACCCTACGAGCAGTACTTC. This encodes CASSGQGRWVPYEQYF.

The V call is TRBV19, the J call TRBJ2-1, with TRBD2 as a possible D gene (6 bases). Germline V gene sequence: CDR1 LNHDA, CDR2 SQIVND (reference sequence). This CDR3 region has 13 residues. The V and J ends lost 8 bases and 4 bases respectively, with 12 bases between them. The CDR3 reads CASSRGGYNEQFF. In DNA form, the CDR3 reads TGTGCCAGTTCGCGGGGAGGATACAATGAGCAGTTCTTC.

The chain is built from TRBV1 and TRBJ1-2; the table's D call of TRBD1 was not tested on the DNA. TRBV1 is shown as a pseudogene. The CDR3 has 15 amino acids. For the CDR3, the DNA is TGCACCAGCAGACCCAGACAGGGGGCAGGCTATGGCTACACCTTC. Its protein is CTSRPRQGAGYGYTF.

A word on this clone: One junction end does not reproduce the germline sequence, and a read error may be involved. CDR3 sequence reads: CASSPLGRGDEQFF. The CDR3, as DNA: TGTGCTAGCAGCCCGCTTGGTCGCGGAGATGAGCAGTTCTTC. The chain is built from TRBV7-7 and TRBJ2-1, with unresolved D. Germline V gene data show CDR1 as SSHAT and CDR2 as FNYEAQ (reference sequence). The CDR3 totals 14 residues.

The chain links TRBV7-9 to TRBJ2-7, with D unclear. CDR1 and CDR2 from the germline V gene are SEHNR and FQNEAQ (reference sequence). This CDR3 is 12 amino acids long. Between the trimmed V and J ends, which lost 5 bases and 5 bases, there was a span of 10 bases. In DNA, the CDR3 is TGTGCCAGCAGCCCCCCTCTCCACGAGCAGTACTTC. Protein: CASSPPLHEQYF.

This sequence joins TRBV18 and TRBJ2-7; 9 positions agree with TRBD2. V shed 5 bases, J shed 4 bases, and the junction held 12 bases outside the gene matches. The CDR3 has 16 residues. Germline CDR1 is KGHSH and CDR2 is LQKENI. CDR3 region: CASSAGIAGAWYEQYF. The CDR3 DNA reads as TGTGCCAGCTCAGCGGGCATAGCGGGAGCTTGGTACGAGCAGTACTTC.

This chain connects TRBV27 to TRBJ1-5; D is unresolved. V gave up 5 bases and J gave up 0 bases, with 14 bases separating them. The CDR3 covers 16 residues. Germline V CDR1 and CDR2: MNHEY, SMNVEV (reference sequence). The CDR3 DNA is TGTGCCAGCAGTACAAGCGGGCTGTATAGCAATCAGCCCCAGCATTTT. As protein: CASSTSGLYSNQPQHF.